This record covers a single TCR beta chain. Via MiXCR, TCRdb re-called the RT-PCR reads, giving one row per CDR3 protein. The table shows roughly 700,000 distinct CDR3 sequences, with approximately 15% occurring only once. This sample was included in a study of response to subunit inactivated influenza vaccine. V dropped 5 bases and J dropped 0 bases, with 17 bases sitting between them. CDR3 size: 16 residues. The V gene's germline CDR1 is SEHNR and CDR2 FQNEAQ (reference sequence). The TCR comes from a middle-aged man who received an inactivated influenza vaccine. The chain carries TRBV7-9 and TRBJ2-7; a possible D gene is TRBD2 (5 bases). Sequenced material: PBMCs from blood, taken 11 to 12 days after vaccination. The CDR3 DNA reads TGTGCCAGCAGCCTAGAATGGACTCAAGGCTCCTACGAGCAGTACTTC. It yields the protein CASSLEWTQGSYEQYF. Drawing the rest from reference TRBV7-9 and TRBJ2-7, the complete variable domain is DTGVSQNPRHKITKRGQNVTFRCDPISEHNRLYWYRQTLGQGPEFLTYFQNEAQLEKSRLLSDRFSAERPKGSFSTLEIQRTEQGDSAMYLCASSLEWTQGSYEQYFGPGTRLTVT.